This TCR beta chain was sequenced for a study of monozygotic twins with inflammatory bowel disease. CDR3 length: 16 amino acids. Per germline, CDR1 SGHRS and CDR2 YFSETQ. TCRdb processed the 5' RACE reads again and assigns one entry to each CDR3 protein, with no DNA. The table lists 440,000 or so distinct CDR3 sequences. The genes are TRBV5-1 and TRBJ1-6; TCRdb proposes TRBD1, but this gene call is untestable without DNA. The sequencing input was blood. The clonotype originates from a human donor with ulcerative colitis or Crohn's disease, or a healthy co-twin of an affected twin (not recorded which). CDR3 loop: CASSLQGIGLNSPLHF.